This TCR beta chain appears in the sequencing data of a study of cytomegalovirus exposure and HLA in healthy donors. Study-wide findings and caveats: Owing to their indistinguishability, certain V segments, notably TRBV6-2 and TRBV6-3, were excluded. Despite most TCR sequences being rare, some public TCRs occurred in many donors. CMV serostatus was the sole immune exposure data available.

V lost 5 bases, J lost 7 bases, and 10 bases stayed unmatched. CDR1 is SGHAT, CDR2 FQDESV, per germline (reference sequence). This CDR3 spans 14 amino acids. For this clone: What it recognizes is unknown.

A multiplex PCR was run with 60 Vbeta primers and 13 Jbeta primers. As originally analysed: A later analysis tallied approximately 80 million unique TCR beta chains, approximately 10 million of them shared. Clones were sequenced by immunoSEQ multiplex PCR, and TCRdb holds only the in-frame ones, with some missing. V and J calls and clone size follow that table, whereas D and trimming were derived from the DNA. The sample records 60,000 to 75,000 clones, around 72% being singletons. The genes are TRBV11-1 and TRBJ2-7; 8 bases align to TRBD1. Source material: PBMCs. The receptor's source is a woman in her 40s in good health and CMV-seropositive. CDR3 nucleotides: TGTGCCAGCAGCCCTGGGACAGGAGGAAGGGAGCAGTACTTC. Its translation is CASSPGTGGREQYF.